This passage covers 29 T cell receptor beta chains from one sample sequenced in a study of control samples from healthy donors and cancer patients. TCRdb's table, derived via immunoSEQ multiplex PCR, lists solely in-frame clones and lacks some. Of approximately 87,000 clones listed, 90% to 95% are singletons. The sample taken for sequencing was blood. The receptors derive from a man aged 45-65 years in good health.

The rearrangement links TRBV24-1 to TRBJ2-7; possibly TRBD2 for D (6 bases). Germline assignment: CDR1 KGHDR and CDR2 SFDVKD. V lost 3 bases, J lost 6 bases, and 17 bases lay in between. CDR3 length: 15 amino acids. The CDR3 is CATSDPGSRGGEQYF. CDR3 nucleotide sequence: TGTGCCACCAGTGATCCCGGGAGTAGAGGAGGCGAGCAGTACTTC.

This chain links TRBV7-2 with TRBJ2-1; possible D gene TRBD1, 8 bases. CDR3 length: 17 amino acids. Per germline, CDR1 SGHTA and CDR2 FQGNSA. Deletions cut 11 bases from V and 6 bases from J, with 29 bases between. The CDR3 is CAVRSGGLADNLNEQFF. The CDR3 DNA follows: TGTGCCGTTCGCTCAGGGGGCCTAGCGGATAACCTCAATGAGCAGTTCTTC.

This clone was counted a single time. The chain carries TRBV7-9 and TRBJ1-2, with D possibly being TRBD1 (5 bases). The CDR3 runs 16 residues. The germline V gene has CDR1 SEHNR and CDR2 FQNEAQ (reference sequence). With 1 base removed from V and 4 bases from J, the gap between germline ends came to 16 bases. The CDR3 protein is CASSLGRRQGAYGYTF. DNA for the CDR3: TGTGCCAGCAGCTTAGGCCGGCGGCAGGGTGCCTATGGCTACACCTTC.

The V gene is TRBV5-1, the J gene TRBJ2-2; no firm D call. Germline V gene data show CDR1 as SGHRS and CDR2 as YFSETQ. This CDR3 region has 16 residues. The V end lost 1 base, the J end lost 1 base, and 11 bases lay between the germline ends. CDR3 protein: CASSLMVGVNTGELFF. CDR3 DNA sequence: TGCGCCAGCAGCTTGATGGTTGGGGTGAACACCGGGGAGCTGTTTTTT.

V is TRBV5-5 and J is TRBJ1-1; no definite D call. V was cut by 0 bases and J by 5 bases, with 5 bases left in between. Germline CDR1 is SGHKS and CDR2 is YYEKEE (reference sequence). The CDR3 spans 12 residues. The CDR3 region has the DNA TGTGCCAGCAGCTTGGGTGTGACTGAAGCTTTCTTT. It yields the protein CASSLGVTEAFF.

This sequence joins TRBV27 and TRBJ2-6; the D gene is possibly TRBD1 (6 bases). The V end lost 2 bases, the J end lost 6 bases, and 11 bases lay between the germline ends. Germline V gene data show CDR1 as MNHEY and CDR2 as SMNVEV (reference sequence). The CDR3 has 15 amino acids. The CDR3 DNA reads TGTGCCAGCAGTTTAATCACAGGGACGGCCAACGTCCTGACTTTC. Protein: CASSLITGTANVLTF.

V gene TRBV7-9 combines with J gene TRBJ2-6, with a weak D call TRBD2 (6 bases). V was pared by 5 bases and J by 2 bases, with 13 bases between. Germline loops: CDR1 SEHNR, CDR2 FQNEAQ (reference sequence). The CDR3 consists of 16 residues. In DNA, the CDR3 is TGTGCCAGCAGCCGCTCTGGGGGGACTGGGGCCAACGTCCTGACTTTC. Residues: CASSRSGGTGANVLTF.

The rearrangement uses TRBV9 and TRBJ1-1; D gene uncertain. Germline CDR1 and CDR2: SGDLS and YYNGEE. The CDR3 sequence is 14 residues long. Trimming shortened V by 4 bases and J by 3 bases, and 13 bases separated the two germline ends. The CDR3, as DNA: TGTGCCAGCAGCCCCCTAGACACATACACTGAAGCTTTCTTT. Amino acids: CASSPLDTYTEAFF.

J is TRBJ2-2 and V is TRBV11-2; D is undetermined. There are 13 residues in the CDR3. Germline loops: CDR1 SGHAT, CDR2 FQNNGV. V was shortened by 3 bases and J by 1 base, with 3 bases between the two germline ends. This CDR3 reads CASSFMNTGELFF. Here the CDR3 DNA reads TGTGCCAGCAGCTTTATGAACACCGGGGAGCTGTTTTTT.

This chain joins TRBV4-1 and TRBJ1-2, with D unresolved. This CDR3 is built from 14 residues. The germline CDR1 and CDR2 sequences are MGHRA and YSYEKL. Trimming cost V 3 bases and J 2 bases, with 10 bases left between them. The CDR3 spells CASSQSVANYGYTF. CDR3 coding DNA: TGCGCCAGCAGCCAGTCAGTTGCGAACTATGGCTACACCTTC.

V gene TRBV27 combines with J gene TRBJ1-1; tentative D call: TRBD1 (5 bases). Germline V lookup: CDR1 MNHEY, CDR2 SMNVEV (reference sequence). V lost 1 base to trimming and J lost 0 bases, with 12 bases between them. The CDR3 loop spans 16 amino acids. The CDR3 DNA follows: TGTGCCAGCAGTTTATTCCGGGACCGGCTGAACACTGAAGCTTTCTTT. It encodes CASSLFRDRLNTEAFF.

This chain links TRBV5-6 with TRBJ1-2; no firm D call. CDR3 length equals 14 residues. Trimming shortened V by 0 bases and J by 0 bases, and 6 bases separated the two germline ends. The germline CDR1 and CDR2 sequences are SGHDT and YYEEEE. The CDR3 DNA sequence: TGTGCCAGCAGCTTGGGACCGGCTAACTATGGCTACACCTTC. As protein: CASSLGPANYGYTF.

This clone was picked up one time. This chain connects TRBV2 to TRBJ1-2, with D uncertain. The CDR3 is 15 residues long. Germline CDR1 SNHLY, CDR2 FYNNEI. Trimming shortened V by 7 bases and J by 1 base, and 16 bases separated the two germline ends. The CDR3 protein is CASIVEGWVNYGYTF. The CDR3 nucleotides are TGTGCCAGCATCGTGGAGGGTTGGGTTAACTATGGCTACACCTTC.

The chain joins TRBV19 to TRBJ2-7; 9 bases map to TRBD1. Germline V CDR1 and CDR2: LNHDA, SQIVND (reference sequence). The length of the CDR3 is 15 residues. The trim removed 6 bases at V and 1 base at J, leaving 7 bases unmatched. The CDR3 nucleotides are TGTGCCAGTAGCATAACAGGGGGCGCTTCCTACGAGCAGTACTTC. As protein: CASSITGGASYEQYF.

This rearrangement joins TRBV15 to TRBJ1-1, with no clear D. The CDR3 extends over 16 amino acids. Germline CDR1 LNHNV, CDR2 YYDKDF (reference sequence). Trimming took 0 bases from V and 1 from J, leaving 12 bases between them. The CDR3: CATSRDSRLTNTEAFF. As DNA, the CDR3 is TGTGCCACCAGCAGAGATTCTCGACTCACGAACACTGAAGCTTTCTTT.

This chain links TRBV9 with TRBJ1-4, with D unclear. V lost 1 base, J lost 7 bases, and 14 bases lay in between. Per germline, CDR1 SGDLS and CDR2 YYNGEE. The CDR3 runs 15 residues. The CDR3 DNA sequence: TGTGCCAGCAGCGTAACCCCCTCCGGAGCTGAAAAACTGTTTTTT. Its protein is CASSVTPSGAEKLFF.

The J gene is TRBJ2-7, the V gene TRBV27; the D call may be TRBD1 or TRBD2 (5 bases each). The CDR3 sequence is 12 residues long. Germline CDR1 MNHEY, CDR2 SMNVEV (reference sequence). The ends were cut back, 5 bases at V and 4 bases at J, with 9 bases in the middle. The CDR3 sequence: CASSRDRYEQYF. Here the CDR3 DNA reads TGTGCCAGCAGTCGGGACCGGTACGAGCAGTACTTC.

The chain employs TRBV19 and TRBJ2-7, with a possible D match to TRBD1 (5 bases). The CDR3 spans 16 residues. Trimming stripped 4 bases from V and 5 bases from J, with 21 bases between. The germline CDR1 and CDR2 sequences are LNHDA and SQIVND (reference sequence). CDR3 DNA: TGTGCCAGTAGTACTCGAAATACCCCAGCACAGGACGAGCAGTACTTC. It is translated as CASSTRNTPAQDEQYF.

This CDR3 is CASSPGVNEKLFF. As DNA, the CDR3 is TGCGCCAGCAGCCCTGGCGTCAATGAAAAACTGTTTTTT. The V gene is TRBV5-1, the J gene TRBJ1-4; D gene ambiguous. The CDR3 runs 13 residues. Trimming shortened V by 4 bases and J by 5 bases, and 9 bases separated the two germline ends. Germline loops: CDR1 SGHRS, CDR2 YFSETQ.

J is TRBJ2-3 and V is TRBV4-1; 9 bases line up with TRBD2. J gave up 4 bases and V 1 base, and 9 bases lay outside the gene matches. Germline V gene lookup returns CDR1 MGHRA and CDR2 YSYEKL. The length of the CDR3 is 17 residues. DNA of the CDR3: TGCGCCAGCAGCCAAGTAGATATGGGACTAGCCGCAGATACGCAGTATTTT. This gives the protein CASSQVDMGLAADTQYF.

The V and J genes are TRBV10-3 and TRBJ2-1; the D is unclear. The length of the CDR3 is 13 residues. Germline lookup yields CDR1 ENHRY and CDR2 SYGVKD. V was shortened by 7 bases and J by 5 bases, with 12 bases between the two germline ends. The CDR3 coding sequence is TGTGCCATCAATGGACCAACCAACAATGAGCAGTTCTTC. It yields the protein CAINGPTNNEQFF.

The chain couples TRBV5-1 to TRBJ1-2; TRBD1 matches 8 bases. Germline V gene data show CDR1 as SGHRS and CDR2 as YFSETQ. There are 14 residues in the CDR3. Unmatched junction bases numbered 5, after V lost 0 bases and J lost 7 bases. For the CDR3, the DNA is TGCGCCAGCAGCTTGGCGCCAGGGGGCAGTGGCTACACCTTC. Protein: CASSLAPGGSGYTF.

The CDR3 coding sequence is TGTGCCAGCAGCCCCGGACAGGGTAGGGAAAAACTGTTTTTT. As protein: CASSPGQGREKLFF. The gene calls are TRBV5-5 and TRBJ1-4; TRBD1 aligns across 8 bases. CDR1 and CDR2 (germline): SGHKS, YYEKEE (reference sequence). CDR3 size: 14 residues. The J segment lost 8 bases and the V segment lost 4 bases, leaving 7 bases of the junction unmatched.

The J gene is TRBJ2-5, the V gene TRBV5-1; 7 nucleotides line up with TRBD1. V was clipped by 4 bases and J by 2 bases; unmatched bases: 11. The CDR3 consists of 16 residues. Germline values: CDR1 SGHRS, CDR2 YFSETQ. The CDR3 here is CASSTPGQRFQETQYF. CDR3 in DNA: TGCGCCAGCAGCACCCCGGGACAGAGATTTCAAGAGACCCAGTACTTC.

The chain employs TRBV3-1 (or the pseudogene TRBV3-2) and TRBJ2-3, with 8 bases fitting TRBD1. Germline assignment: CDR1 LGHDT and CDR2 YNNKEL (reference sequence). This CDR3 has 15 amino acids. With 3 bases clipped from V and 1 base from J, the junction kept 3 bases outside the gene matches. The CDR3 is CASSHPTGGTDTQYF. The CDR3, as DNA: TGTGCCAGCAGCCATCCGACAGGGGGCACAGATACGCAGTATTTT.

The J gene is TRBJ2-5, the V gene TRBV24-1; D may be TRBD1 (6 bases). This CDR3 has 14 amino acids. CDR1 is KGHDR, CDR2 SFDVKD, per germline. V lost 4 bases and J lost 2, with 10 bases in between. The CDR3 is CATSDHRVQETQYF. The CDR3 bases are TGTGCCACCAGTGACCACAGGGTTCAAGAGACCCAGTACTTC.

CDR3 sequence: CASTPRDRSYEQYF. The CDR3 DNA reads as TGTGCCAGCACCCCCCGGGACCGATCCTACGAGCAGTACTTC. The chain combines TRBV11-2 with TRBJ2-7, with D tentatively TRBD1 or TRBD2 (5 bases each). Trimming shortened V by 7 bases and J by 1 base, and 14 bases separated the two germline ends. Germline CDR1 SGHAT, CDR2 FQNNGV. This CDR3 spans 14 amino acids.

This chain uses TRBV5-8 with TRBJ1-2; 10 positions match TRBD1. The junction had 7 bases not matched to a gene; V was cut back by 4 bases and J by 4 bases. CDR1 is SGHTS, CDR2 YDEGEE, per germline. The CDR3 length is 15 residues. This chain's CDR3 is CASSPRDRGAYGYTF. In DNA, the CDR3 is TGTGCCAGCAGCCCTCGGGACAGGGGCGCCTATGGCTACACCTTC.

Concerning this clone itself: The same CDR3 also results from other DNA sequences found in this sample. This sequence joins TRBV6-5 and TRBJ2-5; no firm D call. This CDR3 has 11 amino acids. The germline V and J ends were trimmed by 0 bases and 5 bases, with 1 base remaining between them. CDR1 is MNHEY, CDR2 SVGAGI, per germline. The CDR3 region has the DNA TGTGCCAGCAGTTACTCGGAGACCCAGTACTTC. Translating gives CASSYSETQYF.